This entry is about one T cell receptor beta chain. Its target is unknown. A read error may produce the germline difference seen at one junction end. The data belong to a study of molecular identifiers for immune sequencing clone quantification. Study at large: Replicate runs used RNA from about 19,000 or 110,000 naive CD8 cells, which was split five ways into aliquots, and four of those aliquots were then sequenced.

TCRdb recomputed calls from the PCR reads with MiXCR, one row per CDR3 protein. The profile covers under 800,000 distinct CDR3 sequences, with about 25% appearing a single time and about 0.84% taken by the ten largest. With 10%, 30% or 50% of RNA, about 20,000 to 1,100,000 naive CD8 T cells were sequenced. Sorted naive CD8 T cells were those defined as CD8+CD4-CCR7+CD45RA+. Findings and caveats of the study: In naive cells, under 1% of molecules belonged to clones above 20 RNA copies, against over 98% in effector cells.

The CDR3 runs to 16 residues. Germline V lookup: CDR1 MDHEN, CDR2 SYDVKM. The sequence came from a human donor in good health. Some libraries in this study had Jurkat cell RNA spiked in. Sequenced input: naive CD8+ T cells from blood, with Jurkat cell RNA spiked in. As to subset: FACS-sorted CD8+CD4-CCR7+CD45RA+ naive T cells. The rearrangement links TRBV28 to TRBJ2-7, with D uncertain. The CDR3 sequence: CASSPPTRSFSYAQYF. The CDR3 coding sequence is TGTGCCAGCAGCCCCCCCACACGGTCTTTCTCCTACGCGCAGTACTTC.